This TCR beta chain was captured in a study of OX40 agonist ivuxolimab in advanced cancers. Study details: Given to patients was ivuxolimab, an agonistic anti-OX40 (CD134) antibody. The group had a mean age of about 64 years, ranged from about 20 to 85, and was just under 85% male. Findings and caveats of the study: The work left the antigen specificity of expanded peripheral T cells undetermined.

With respect to this clone: Its cognate antigen is unknown.

Assay: immunoSEQ multiplex PCR; the TCRdb copy retains only in-frame clones and omits some. The profile shows some 60,000 clones, 91% of them singletons. The investigators sampled blood at baseline, at cycle 4 day 1, and at cycle 7 day 1. This CDR3 region has 14 residues. Between the trimmed V and J ends, which lost 1 base and 5 bases, there was a span of 8 bases. CDR1 and CDR2 from the germline V gene are MGHRA and YSYEKL. V and J are TRBV4-1 and TRBJ1-4; D remains unclear. This clonotype was obtained from an adult with an advanced solid tumor such as melanoma, head and neck, liver or kidney cancer. The specimen was CD4+ or CD8+ T cells sorted from blood, collected in a trial of the OX40 agonist ivuxolimab. The CDR3: CASSQGNYNEKLFF. The CDR3 coding sequence is TGCGCCAGCAGCCAAGGCAACTACAATGAAAAACTGTTTTTT.